Sequencing of this TCR beta chain was carried out in a study of T cells in Graves' hyperthyroidism and ophthalmopathy. Turning to the study itself: Sampling of peripheral blood happened at initial diagnosis, prior to any treatment.

Diagnoses were made from clinical symptoms, serum measures (thyroxine and TRAb), thyroid ultrasound and orbital computed tomography. The J segment lost 2 bases and the V segment lost 0 bases, leaving 10 bases of the junction unmatched. CDR1 is SGHDT and CDR2 is YYEEEE in the germline V gene. The CDR3 runs to 17 residues. What was amplified from RNA transcripts were TCR beta CDR3 regions. The HTBI primer set drove a first-round RT-PCR of the TCR CDR3. Using its own MiXCR run on the multiplex PCR reads, TCRdb lists one record per CDR3 protein. The table lists approximately 690,000 distinct CDR3 sequences, 14% of them singletons.

The rearrangement uses TRBV5-6 and TRBJ2-5; 7 bases are shared with TRBD2. This receptor was obtained from a woman aged 45 to 65 with Graves' ophthalmopathy. The sequenced sample was blood. This CDR3 is CASSLGLPGLFQETQYF. The CDR3 region has the DNA TGTGCCAGCAGCTTGGGCCTACCGGGACTATTTCAAGAGACCCAGTACTTC.